Each of the 10 T cell receptor beta chains below was sequenced from the same sample in a study of blood T cell repertoires in COVID-19. Some clones are missing from TCRdb's copy, which holds only in-frame ones; the method was immunoSEQ multiplex PCR. The data contain approximately 210,000 clones, about 90% of them singletons. The sequenced sample consisted of peripheral blood. The source of these receptors is a woman in her seventies with acute or convalescent COVID-19.

The V and J genes are TRBV5-4 and TRBJ1-2; D not resolved. The germline gives CDR1 SGHNT, CDR2 YYREEE (reference sequence). V gave up 2 bases and J gave up 0 bases, with 11 bases separating them. The CDR3 contains 15 residues. The CDR3 loop is CASSLPQRANYGYTF. The CDR3, as DNA: TGTGCCAGCAGCTTACCGCAGAGGGCTAACTATGGCTACACCTTC.

This chain links TRBV29-1 with TRBJ1-2; D is possibly TRBD1 (5 bases). CDR1 and CDR2 from the germline V gene are SQVTM and ANQGSEA. The CDR3 runs to 13 residues. V lost 5 bases to trimming and J lost 3 bases, with 13 bases between them. The CDR3 DNA is TGCAGCGTTCCTCAGACAGTTCACTATGGCTACACCTTC. Translation: CSVPQTVHYGYTF.

The chain is built from TRBV5-1 and TRBJ1-1, with a weak D call TRBD1 (6 bases). The germline V and J ends were trimmed by 2 bases and 5 bases, with 7 bases remaining between them. CDR1 and CDR2 from the germline V gene are SGHRS and YFSETQ. The CDR3 runs to 12 residues. The CDR3 DNA reads as TGCGCCAGCAGCTTACAGGGTACTGAAGCTTTCTTT. This encodes CASSLQGTEAFF.

The chain joins TRBV7-9 to TRBJ1-2, with a tentative D call TRBD1 (6 bases). CDR3 size: 14 residues. Germline values: CDR1 SEHNR, CDR2 FQNEAQ (reference sequence). Trimming stripped 6 bases from V and 4 bases from J, with 15 bases between. As DNA, the CDR3 is TGTGCCAGCAGACACCGGGACACCTCCTATGGCTACACCTTC. Translating gives CASRHRDTSYGYTF.

V usage is TRBV5-4 and J usage is TRBJ2-3; D perhaps matches TRBD2 (6 bases). Between the trimmed V and J ends, which lost 4 bases and 0 bases, there was a span of 12 bases. Per germline, CDR1 SGHNT and CDR2 YYREEE (reference sequence). The CDR3 sequence is 15 residues long. The CDR3: CASSTGGSSTDTQYF. CDR3 DNA sequence: TGTGCCAGCAGCACCGGGGGATCTAGCACAGATACGCAGTATTTT. Using reference TRBV5-4 and TRBJ2-3 for the parts outside the CDR3, the full variable domain is ETGVTQSPTHLIKTRGQQVTLRCSSQSGHNTVSWYQQALGQGPQFIFQYYREEENGRGNFPPRFSGLQFPNYSSELNVNALELDDSALYLCASSTGGSSTDTQYFGPGTRLTVL.

This chain joins TRBV28 and TRBJ2-3; 9 nucleotides align to TRBD2. Germline CDR1 and CDR2: MDHEN and SYDVKM. V lost 6 bases and J lost 1; bases outside the gene matches: 8. CDR3 size: 16 residues. The CDR3 region has the DNA TGTGCCAGCAGGCCCCCACTAGCGGGTCGCACAGATACGCAGTATTTT. Its translation: CASRPPLAGRTDTQYF.

This clone was seen a few times. The chain uses TRBV19 and TRBJ1-4; 9 bases are a match to TRBD1. CDR1 and CDR2 from the germline V gene are LNHDA and SQIVND (reference sequence). CDR3 size: 13 residues. V gave up 10 bases and J gave up 8 bases; unmatched junction bases: 8. The CDR3 loop reads CATGDRVNEKLFF. The DNA for the CDR3 is TGTGCCACGGGGGACAGGGTGAACGAAAAACTGTTTTTT.

The CDR3 sequence: CASSYTGSGELFF. The DNA of the CDR3 is TGTGCCAGCAGTTACACAGGGTCCGGGGAGCTGTTTTTT. The chain carries TRBV12-3 or TRBV12-4 and TRBJ2-2; possibly TRBD1 for D (6 bases). The V gene lost 4 bases and the J gene lost 6 bases, with 9 bases spanning the gap. The CDR3 loop spans 13 amino acids.

The chain uses TRBV19 and TRBJ2-1, with a weak D call TRBD2 (5 bases). CDR1 is LNHDA and CDR2 is SQIVND in the germline V gene (reference sequence). The CDR3 runs to 13 residues. The ends were cut back, 1 base at V and 8 bases at J, with 9 bases in the middle. The CDR3 spells CASSIGRADEQFF. The CDR3 DNA follows: TGTGCCAGTAGTATAGGGCGGGCTGATGAGCAGTTCTTC.

This chain links TRBV2 with TRBJ2-7; 7 nucleotides match TRBD2. CDR3 length equals 14 residues. Germline V CDR1 and CDR2: SNHLY, FYNNEI. V shed 7 bases and J 0 bases; nucleotides not matched to a gene: 6. The CDR3: CASTERGPSYEQYF. CDR3 sequence (DNA): TGTGCCAGCACGGAGCGGGGACCCTCCTACGAGCAGTACTTC.